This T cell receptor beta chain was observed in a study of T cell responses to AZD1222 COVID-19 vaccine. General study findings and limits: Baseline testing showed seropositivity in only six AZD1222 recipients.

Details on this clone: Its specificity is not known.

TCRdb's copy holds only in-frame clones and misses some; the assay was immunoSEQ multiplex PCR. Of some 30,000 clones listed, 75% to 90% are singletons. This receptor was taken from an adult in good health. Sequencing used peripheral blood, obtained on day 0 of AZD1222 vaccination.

DNA for the CDR3: TGTGCCAGCAGTCCCGGGAAGGCCTATGGCTACACCTTC. Translating it yields CASSPGKAYGYTF. The chain joins TRBV6-5 to TRBJ1-2; no definite D call. V was cut by 5 bases and J by 4 bases, with 11 bases left in between. CDR3 length equals 13 residues. CDR1 is MNHEY and CDR2 is SVGAGI in the germline V gene.